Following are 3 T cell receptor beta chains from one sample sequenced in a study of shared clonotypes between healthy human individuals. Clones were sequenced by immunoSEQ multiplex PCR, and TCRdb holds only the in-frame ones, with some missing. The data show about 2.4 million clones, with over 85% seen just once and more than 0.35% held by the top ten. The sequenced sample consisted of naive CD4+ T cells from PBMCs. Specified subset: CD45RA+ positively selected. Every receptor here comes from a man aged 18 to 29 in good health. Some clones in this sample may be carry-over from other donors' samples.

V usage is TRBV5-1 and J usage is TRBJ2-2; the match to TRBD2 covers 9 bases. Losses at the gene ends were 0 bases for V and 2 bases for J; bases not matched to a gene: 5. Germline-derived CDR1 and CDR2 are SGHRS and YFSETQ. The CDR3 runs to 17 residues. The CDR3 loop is CASSLDSGSFNTGELFF. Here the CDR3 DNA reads TGCGCCAGCAGCTTGGATAGCGGGAGTTTTAACACCGGGGAGCTGTTTTTT.

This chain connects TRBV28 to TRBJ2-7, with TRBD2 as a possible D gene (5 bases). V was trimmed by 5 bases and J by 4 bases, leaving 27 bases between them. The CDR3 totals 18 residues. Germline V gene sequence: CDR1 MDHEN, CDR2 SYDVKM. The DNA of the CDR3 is TGTGCCAGCAGTCTCCAACTGCTCTTGAGGGAGCAGGAGTACGAGCAGTACTTC. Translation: CASSLQLLLREQEYEQYF.

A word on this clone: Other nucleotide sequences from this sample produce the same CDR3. In nucleotides, the CDR3 is TGTGCCACCAGCAGAGGTAGGGACAGGGGCACAGATACGCAGTATTTT. Translating gives CATSRGRDRGTDTQYF. The V and J genes are TRBV15 and TRBJ2-3; 9 positions match TRBD1. Trimming removed 1 base from V and 1 base from J; junction bases left unmatched: 3. The CDR3 runs 16 residues. Germline CDR1 is LNHNV and CDR2 is YYDKDF (reference sequence).